This T cell receptor (beta chain) derives from a study of OX40 agonist ivuxolimab in advanced cancers. Whole-study context: The group had a mean age of around 60 years, ranged from about 20 to 79, and was around 86% male. Overall study results and limits: The average count of expanded clones was higher among CD8+ T cells than among CD4+.

Germline CDR1 reads SGDLS; CDR2 reads YYNGEE. The CDR3 has 14 residues. V lost 3 bases, J lost 7 bases, and 5 bases stayed unmatched. As regards this clone: The antigen is undetermined.

The protocol was immunoSEQ multiplex PCR, while the TCRdb copy is restricted to in-frame clones and leaves out a portion. The table includes roughly 35,000 clones, 65% to 85% detected once. The sample in question was CD4+ or CD8+ T cells sorted from blood, obtained in a trial of the OX40 agonist ivuxolimab. The receptor was derived from an adult with an advanced solid tumor such as melanoma, head and neck, liver or kidney cancer. The chain is built from TRBV9 and TRBJ2-7; 12 bases line up with TRBD1. As DNA, the CDR3 is TGTGCCAGCAGCGCGGGACAGGGGGCGGGAGAGCAGTACTTC. The encoded protein is CASSAGQGAGEQYF.